These 32 T cell receptor beta chains were sequenced from one sample in a study of T cells in Graves' hyperthyroidism and ophthalmopathy. The TCR beta CDR3 regions underwent amplification using RNA transcripts as the source. In the first-round RT-PCR of the TCR CDR3, the HTBI primer set was used. TCRdb re-analysed the multiplex PCR reads in MiXCR, keeping a single row per CDR3 protein. In the table there are some 360,000 distinct CDR3 sequences, roughly 14% of which are singletons. Sequencing used blood. The receptor source for this set is a woman aged 60-75 years with Graves' hyperthyroidism.

This clonotype was found many times. This chain connects TRBV7-9 to TRBJ1-2; TRBD1 matches 8 bases. This CDR3 spans 13 amino acids. The V segment lost 5 bases and the J segment 3 bases; nucleotides outside the gene matches: 2. CDR1 and CDR2 (germline): SEHNR, FQNEAQ (reference sequence). In nucleotides, the CDR3 is TGTGCCAGCAGCCGACAGGGGCACTATGGCTACACCTTC. Its translation: CASSRQGHYGYTF.

This clonotype was observed at least ten times. The V and J genes are TRBV28 and TRBJ1-1; 9 nucleotides match TRBD1. The J segment lost 11 bases and the V segment lost 7 bases, leaving 20 bases of the junction unmatched. CDR3 length: 16 residues. CDR1 is MDHEN, CDR2 SYDVKM, per germline. CDR3 coding DNA: TGTGCCAGCAAAACGCCAGGCTGGGACAGGGCCCTAGAGGCTTTCTTT. Encoded protein: CASKTPGWDRALEAFF. Full variable domain (rest looked up from reference TRBV28 and TRBJ1-1): DVKVTQSSRYLVKRTGEKVFLECVQDMDHENMFWYRQDPGLGLRLIYFSYDVKMKEKGDIPEGYSVSREKKERFSLILESASTNQTSMYLCASKTPGWDRALEAFFGQGTRLTVV.

This chain connects TRBV12-3 or TRBV12-4 to TRBJ1-6; TRBD1 is a possible D gene (6 bases). V was trimmed by 6 bases and J by 9 bases, leaving 15 bases between them. There are 14 residues in the CDR3. CDR3 in amino acids: CASSSGTRRSPLHF. The CDR3 DNA is TGTGCCAGCAGCTCCGGGACAAGGCGTTCACCCCTCCACTTT.

This clonotype was observed many times. The V gene is TRBV2, the J gene TRBJ2-1; 9 positions match TRBD2. The CDR3 runs to 16 residues. The V gene's germline CDR1 is SNHLY and CDR2 FYNNEI. J lost 3 bases, V lost 7 bases, and 10 bases had no gene match. The DNA of the CDR3 is TGTGCCAGCAACGCTTTGGGACTAGCCTTCTACAATGAGCAGTTCTTC. It yields the protein CASNALGLAFYNEQFF.

As regards this clonotype: A clone one base away is much larger, so this may be a read error. The genes are TRBV19 and TRBJ1-2, with D perhaps matching TRBD1 (6 bases). The CDR3 runs 16 residues. Per germline, CDR1 LNHDA and CDR2 SQIVND (reference sequence). The CDR3 DNA sequence: TGTGCCAGTAGTATAAGCCCCTGGCAGGGGAACTATGGCTACGCCTTC. Its translation is CASSISPWQGNYGYAF.

This clonotype was observed many times. The rearrangement links TRBV12-3 or TRBV12-4 to TRBJ1-4; possibly TRBD1 for D (6 bases). This CDR3 region has 15 residues. Trimming shortened V by 3 bases and J by 2 bases, and 10 bases separated the two germline ends. In DNA form, the CDR3 reads TGTGCCAGCAGTTTGCGGGGGGCCACTAATGAAAAACTGTTTTTT. This encodes CASSLRGATNEKLFF.

Points on this clonotype: One end of the junction fails to match germline, which may point to a read error. The chain couples TRBV2 to TRBJ2-2; 9 nucleotides line up with TRBD2. Germline V gene lookup returns CDR1 SNHLY and CDR2 FYNNEI. This CDR3 is 15 amino acids long. CDR3 sequence: CTSSPLAGSTGELFF. In DNA form, the CDR3 reads TGTACCAGCAGTCCGCTAGCGGGAAGCACCGGGGAGCTGTTTTTT.

The sample holds a few counts of this clonotype. This sequence joins TRBV7-2 and TRBJ2-3; 14 bases are a match to TRBD2. Losses at the gene ends were 3 bases for V and 10 bases for J; bases not matched to a gene: 6. The CDR3 is 15 residues long. In germline, CDR1 is SGHTA, CDR2 FQGNSA. CDR3 sequence reads: CASSFGTSGRSAQYF. Written as DNA, the CDR3 is TGTGCCAGCAGCTTTGGGACTAGCGGGAGAAGTGCGCAGTATTTT.

The rearrangement uses TRBV20-1 and TRBJ2-5; 9 nucleotides match TRBD1. V dropped 1 base and J dropped 4; count of bases not matched to a gene: 4. The CDR3 runs to 14 residues. Germline assignment: CDR1 DFQATT and CDR2 SNEGSKA (reference sequence). Written as DNA, the CDR3 is TGCAGTGCTAGAGGGGACAGGGAGTTAGAGACCCAGTACTTC. It encodes CSARGDRELETQYF.

Ten or more counts support this clonotype. The CDR3 bases are TGTGCCAGCAGTTTTCAGGGGCCCGAGACCCAGTACTTC. Translated, it gives CASSFQGPETQYF. V is TRBV12-3 or TRBV12-4 and J is TRBJ2-5, with TRBD1 as a possible D gene (6 bases). Trimming took off 3 bases at V and 5 bases at J, with 10 bases between the two ends. This CDR3 is built from 13 residues.

This clonotype was seen ten or more times. The chain combines TRBV20-1 with TRBJ1-6, with D possibly matching TRBD1 (6 bases). Germline values: CDR1 DFQATT, CDR2 SNEGSKA (reference sequence). This CDR3 spans 13 amino acids. V was cut by 6 bases and J by 8 bases, with 14 bases left in between. DNA of the CDR3: TGCAGTGCCCTCAGACAGGTGCATTCACCCCTCCACTTT. It codes for CSALRQVHSPLHF.

This clonotype has at least ten counts. The J gene is TRBJ2-5, the V gene TRBV5-1, with TRBD1 matching over 7 bases. CDR3 length: 14 residues. CDR1 and CDR2 (germline): SGHRS, YFSETQ. Trimming at V came to 0 bases and at J to 2 bases, leaving 1 base not matched to a gene. CDR3 nucleotide sequence: TGCGCCAGCAGCTTGGTACAGGGGCAAGAGACCCAGTACTTC. It encodes CASSLVQGQETQYF.

This clonotype appeared many times. CDR3: CASSRRQGGYTDTQYF. The CDR3 coding sequence is TGTGCCAGCAGTCGCAGACAGGGGGGATACACAGATACGCAGTATTTT. This chain connects TRBV12-3 or TRBV12-4 to TRBJ2-3; TRBD1 matches at 9 bases. Trimming at V came to 5 bases and at J to 2 bases, leaving 8 bases not matched to a gene. CDR3 length equals 16 residues.

V is TRBV18 and J is TRBJ1-5; D is ambiguous. CDR3 length equals 13 residues. V gave up 6 bases and J gave up 0 bases, with 6 bases separating them. Germline CDR1 is KGHSH and CDR2 is LQKENI. CDR3 protein: CASSPHSNQPQHF. The CDR3 DNA reads TGTGCCAGCTCCCCGCATAGCAATCAGCCCCAGCATTTT.

This chain joins TRBV5-1 and TRBJ2-7; the D gene is possibly TRBD2 (6 bases). The germline V and J ends were trimmed by 4 bases and 2 bases, with 16 bases remaining between them. From germline, CDR1 is SGHRS and CDR2 YFSETQ. This CDR3 has 15 amino acids. This CDR3 reads CASSPRGEGAYEQYF. In DNA, the CDR3 is TGCGCCAGCAGCCCCCGCGGGGAAGGGGCCTACGAGCAGTACTTC.

This clonotype has a count of ten or more. The genes are TRBV7-6 and TRBJ1-1; no reliable D call. Trimming took off 0 bases at V and 5 bases at J, with 13 bases between the two ends. The length of the CDR3 is 15 residues. The germline V gene encodes CDR1 SGHVS and CDR2 FNYEAQ. CDR3 region: CASSLAPGEGTEAFF. CDR3 DNA: TGTGCCAGCAGCTTAGCGCCCGGGGAGGGAACTGAAGCTTTCTTT. Together with reference TRBV7-6 and TRBJ1-1, the CDR3 gives the full variable domain: GAGVSQSPRYKVTKRGQDVALRCDPISGHVSLYWYRQALGQGPEFLTYFNYEAQQDKSGLPNDRFSAERPEGSISTLTIQRTEQRDSAMYRCASSLAPGEGTEAFFGQGTRLTVV.

There are a few counts of this clonotype. V gene TRBV24-1 combines with J gene TRBJ2-5, with TRBD2 matching over 14 bases. Germline CDR1 is KGHDR and CDR2 is SFDVKD. V lost 0 bases, J lost 2 bases, and 4 bases stayed unmatched. The CDR3 totals 18 residues. CDR3 residues: CATSDLRGTSGGQETQYF. The CDR3 DNA follows: TGTGCCACCAGTGATTTGCGTGGGACTAGCGGGGGACAAGAGACCCAGTACTTC.

This clonotype has ten or more counts. The chain carries TRBV27 and TRBJ2-2; D may correspond to TRBD1 or TRBD2 (5 bases each). Germline V gene lookup returns CDR1 MNHEY and CDR2 SMNVEV (reference sequence). This CDR3 contains 14 residues. V was trimmed by 3 bases and J by 7 bases, leaving 12 bases between them. The DNA of the CDR3 is TGTGCCAGCAGTTTGGATGGGACGAGCGGGGAGCTGTTTTTT. Protein: CASSLDGTSGELFF.

This clonotype was observed many times. This chain connects TRBV7-8 to TRBJ2-3; 13 bases fit TRBD2. The CDR3 consists of 16 residues. Germline-derived CDR1 and CDR2 are SGHVS and FQNEAQ. With 6 bases clipped from V and 7 bases from J, the junction kept 10 bases outside the gene matches. The CDR3 loop reads CASSYPGLAGLYTQYF. The CDR3 bases are TGTGCCAGCAGTTATCCGGGACTAGCGGGATTATATACGCAGTATTTT.

This clonotype was seen only a few times. V usage is TRBV2 and J usage is TRBJ2-1; a possible D gene is TRBD1 (6 bases). The CDR3 covers 13 residues. The V gene lost 5 bases and the J gene lost 8 bases, with 13 bases spanning the gap. CDR1 SNHLY and CDR2 FYNNEI come from the germline V gene. The CDR3 DNA reads TGTGCCAGCAGTCTCTACAGGGACGATGAGCAGTTCTTC. This translates into CASSLYRDDEQFF.

The sample holds many counts of this clonotype. CDR3 residues: CASRHGQSTDTQYF. The CDR3 DNA is TGTGCCAGCAGGCATGGACAGAGCACAGATACGCAGTATTTT. This chain uses TRBV12-3 or TRBV12-4 with TRBJ2-3, with D maybe TRBD1 (6 bases). V lost 6 bases, J lost 0 bases, and 10 bases lay in between. CDR3 length equals 14 residues.

This clonotype was observed at least ten times. V is TRBV11-2 and J is TRBJ1-2; TRBD1 is a possible D gene (5 bases). Deletions cut 5 bases from V and 6 bases from J, with 22 bases between. This CDR3 is built from 16 residues. The germline V gene encodes CDR1 SGHAT and CDR2 FQNNGV. The CDR3 protein is CASSPLGLGLRHGYTF. For the CDR3, the DNA is TGTGCCAGCAGCCCCCTGGGACTGGGTCTTAGGCATGGCTACACCTTC.

The chain couples TRBV12-5 to TRBJ2-1, with 9 bases fitting TRBD1. Germline V gives CDR1 LGHNT, CDR2 FRNRAP. The J segment lost 6 bases and the V segment lost 5 bases, leaving 5 bases of the junction unmatched. The CDR3 extends over 14 amino acids. The CDR3 sequence is CASGLGQGSNEQFF. CDR3 nucleotides: TGTGCTAGTGGTCTAGGACAGGGGTCCAATGAGCAGTTCTTC.

This clonotype occurred many times. The gene calls are TRBV4-1 and TRBJ2-1; either TRBD1 or TRBD2 may fit D (5 bases each). Germline CDR1 and CDR2: MGHRA and YSYEKL. This CDR3 has 17 residues. The ends were cut back, 1 base at V and 6 bases at J, with 19 bases in the middle. The CDR3 region is CASSQGAWASGGNEQFF. The DNA for the CDR3 is TGCGCCAGCAGCCAAGGGGCTTGGGCTAGTGGGGGCAATGAGCAGTTCTTC.

This clonotype appeared a few times. The CDR3 region has the DNA TGTGCCAGCAGCTTAGGCCATTTTTGGTTGACAGGGGAGGACGAGACCTACGAGCAGTACTTC. Encoded protein: CASSLGHFWLTGEDETYEQYF. The chain carries TRBV7-9 and TRBJ2-7, with 8 bases lining up with TRBD1. From germline, CDR1 is SEHNR and CDR2 FQNEAQ (reference sequence). CDR3 length: 21 amino acids. Unmatched junction bases numbered 22, after V lost 1 base and J lost 2 bases.

This clonotype was seen ten or more times. The CDR3 loop reads CASSQAKYQETQYF. In nucleotides, the CDR3 is TGTGCCAGCAGCCAAGCAAAGTACCAAGAGACCCAGTACTTC. The rearrangement joins TRBV3-1 to TRBJ2-5, with D unresolved. V lost 1 base and J 0 bases, leaving 6 bases between the germline ends. The CDR3 runs 14 residues. CDR1 and CDR2 (germline): LGHDT, YNNKEL (reference sequence).

With respect to this clonotype: This could be a read error, since a much larger clone is one nucleotide away. The rearrangement uses TRBV6-1 and TRBJ2-7, with 13 positions matching TRBD2. Germline V gene lookup returns CDR1 MNHNS and CDR2 SASEGT. CDR3 size: 14 residues. Trimming cost V 6 bases and J 3 bases; bases outside gene matches: 2. CDR3 sequence reads: CASRWTSGSYEQYF. CDR3 bases: TGTGCCAGCAGATGGACTAGCGGGAGCTACGAGCAGTACTTC.

V is TRBV12-5 and J is TRBJ2-2, with D perhaps TRBD1 (6 bases). CDR3 length: 14 amino acids. V was cut by 5 bases and J by 6 bases, with 13 bases left in between. The V gene's germline CDR1 is LGHNT and CDR2 FRNRAP. CDR3 protein: CASGIQGTAGELFF. DNA for the CDR3: TGTGCTAGTGGTATACAGGGTACCGCCGGGGAGCTGTTTTTT.

This clonotype occurred many times. V and J are TRBV7-8 and TRBJ2-1, with 10 bases fitting TRBD1. V was clipped by 1 base and J by 10 bases; unmatched bases: 7. Germline CDR1 and CDR2: SGHVS and FQNEAQ. The CDR3 totals 15 residues. The CDR3 nucleotides read TGTGCCAGCAGCTTAGTGGGACAGGGGAGTAGGGAGCAGTTCTTC. As protein: CASSLVGQGSREQFF.

This chain links TRBV28 with TRBJ2-6, with a tentative D call TRBD1 (6 bases). The germline V gene encodes CDR1 MDHEN and CDR2 SYDVKM. V was cut by 4 bases and J by 0 bases, with 7 bases left in between. This CDR3 has 15 residues. CDR3 sequence: CASSSDSSGANVLTF. CDR3 nucleotide sequence: TGTGCCAGCAGTTCGGACAGCTCTGGGGCCAACGTCCTGACTTTC.

In its sample, this clonotype was seen many times. A read error may account for a junction end that differs from germline. V usage is TRBV12-3 or TRBV12-4 and J usage is TRBJ2-5, with D tentatively TRBD2 (6 bases). The CDR3 is 14 residues long. The CDR3 coding sequence is TGTGCTAGCACCTCGGGAGTGTACCAAGAGACCCAGTACTTC. This translates into CASTSGVYQETQYF.

This clonotype occurred a few times. The V gene is TRBV7-3, the J gene TRBJ2-7; 7 positions match TRBD1. The V segment lost 5 bases and the J segment 0 bases; nucleotides outside the gene matches: 10. Per germline, CDR1 SGHTA and CDR2 FQGTGA. CDR3 length equals 16 residues. CDR3 DNA: TGTGCCAGCAGCCCAACGGGACAGAGACCCTCCTACGAGCAGTACTTC. Translation: CASSPTGQRPSYEQYF.